The rows below give T cell receptor beta chains drawn from one sample of a study of cytomegalovirus exposure and HLA in healthy donors. Libraries were prepared by immunoSEQ multiplex PCR; TCRdb keeps only in-frame clonotypes and omits some of them. The data hold approximately 160,000 clones, with about 77% observed a single time. Sequenced: PBMCs. These receptors were taken from a male donor in good health and CMV-seropositive. Both conserved end residues are part of each CDR3. Fields, in order: D gene, V gene, J gene, clone size, CDR3 protein, CDR3 DNA. A D gene is named only where the DNA matches it firmly. A row's size may be missing; if present it is once, few, many or a size class.

D: -; V: TRBV5-1; J: TRBJ2-3; size: -; CDR3: CASSLQISADTQYF; DNA: TGCGCCAGCAGCTTACAAATTAGCGCAGATACGCAGTATTTT
D: -; V: TRBV5-1; J: TRBJ2-1; size: -; CDR3: CASSLDPGLSSYNEQFF; DNA: TGCGCCAGCAGCTTGGATCCAGGCCTAAGCTCCTACAATGAGCAGTTCTTC
D: TRBD2; V: TRBV7-7; J: TRBJ2-3; size: few; CDR3: CASSLASGGTDTQYF; DNA: TGTGCTAGCAGCTTAGCTAGCGGGGGCACAGATACGCAGTATTTT
D: TRBD1; V: TRBV7-9; J: TRBJ2-1; size: -; CDR3: CSSSSNRGRNIHEQFF; DNA: TGTTCCAGCAGCTCTAACAGGGGGCGTAATATCCATGAGCAGTTCTTC
D: TRBD1; V: TRBV9; J: TRBJ1-1; size: -; CDR3: CASSEGTGGMNTEAFF; DNA: TGTGCCAGCAGCGAGGGGACAGGGGGCATGAACACTGAAGCTTTCTTT
D: -; V: TRBV19; J: TRBJ1-5; size: few; CDR3: CASSTGRHQPQHF; DNA: TGTGCCAGTAGTACCGGGAGGCATCAGCCCCAGCATTTT
D: -; V: TRBV12-5; J: TRBJ2-2; size: once; CDR3: CASGGLTDNTGELFF; DNA: TGTGCTAGTGGTGGCTTGACAGATAACACCGGGGAGCTGTTTTTT
D: TRBD1; V: TRBV4-1; J: TRBJ1-1; size: -; CDR3: CASSQEGQGANTEAFF; DNA: TGCGCCAGCAGCCAAGAAGGTCAGGGGGCGAACACTGAAGCTTTCTTT
D: TRBD1; V: TRBV25-1; J: TRBJ2-7; size: -; CDR3: CASSEFRTGDEQYF; DNA: TGTGCCAGCAGTGAATTTAGGACAGGGGACGAGCAGTACTTC
D: -; V: TRBV30; J: TRBJ1-2; size: -; CDR3: CAWSSQAYTF; DNA: TGTGCCTGGAGTTCCCAGGCCTACACCTTC
D: TRBD2; V: TRBV7-3; J: TRBJ2-2; size: -; CDR3: CASSLAGGSNTGELFF; DNA: TGTGCCAGCAGCTTAGCGGGGGGGTCAAACACCGGGGAGCTGTTTTTT
D: -; V: TRBV18; J: TRBJ2-2; size: -; CDR3: CASSPLAANTGELFF; DNA: TGTGCCAGCTCACCATTGGCCGCGAACACCGGGGAGCTGTTTTTT
D: TRBD1; V: TRBV28; J: TRBJ1-5; size: -; CDR3: CASSLTGGNQPQHF; DNA: TGTGCCAGCAGTTTAACAGGGGGCAATCAGCCCCAGCATTTT
D: -; V: TRBV30; J: TRBJ1-2; size: -; CDR3: CAWSVAVNYGYTF; DNA: TGTGCCTGGAGTGTAGCCGTCAACTATGGCTACACCTTC
D: -; V: TRBV5-1; J: TRBJ2-5; size: once; CDR3: CASSLGGGGPVETQYF; DNA: TGCGCCAGCAGCTTGGGTGGCGGGGGCCCGGTGGAGACCCAGTACTTC
D: -; V: TRBV25-1; J: TRBJ2-7; size: -; CDR3: CASSERGLHEQYF; DNA: TGTGCCAGCAGTGAAAGAGGGTTGCACGAGCAGTACTTC
D: -; V: TRBV4-1; J: TRBJ1-4; size: -; CDR3: CASSLHTIPGLNEKLFF; DNA: TGCGCCAGCAGCCTCCACACGATTCCGGGACTCAACGAAAAACTGTTTTTT
D: TRBD2; V: TRBV5-4; J: TRBJ2-3; size: -; CDR3: CASSLAGGGMRDTQYF; DNA: TGTGCCAGCAGCTTGGCTGGCGGGGGGATGAGGGATACGCAGTATTTT
D: TRBD1; V: TRBV7-6; J: TRBJ1-1; size: few; CDR3: CASSSARGPVTEAFF; DNA: TGTGCCAGCAGCTCGGCGAGGGGGCCGGTCACTGAAGCTTTCTTT
D: -; V: TRBV27; J: TRBJ1-2; size: -; CDR3: CASSTRGSGDGYTF; DNA: TGTGCCAGCAGTACCAGAGGGTCCGGTGACGGCTACACCTTC
D: -; V: TRBV5-6; J: TRBJ2-3; size: -; CDR3: CASSRGDTQYF; DNA: TGTGCCAGCAGCCGGGGAGATACGCAGTATTTT
D: -; V: TRBV2; J: TRBJ2-7; size: -; CDR3: CASSADRSDEQYF; DNA: TGTGCCAGCAGTGCTGACAGGTCGGACGAGCAGTACTTC